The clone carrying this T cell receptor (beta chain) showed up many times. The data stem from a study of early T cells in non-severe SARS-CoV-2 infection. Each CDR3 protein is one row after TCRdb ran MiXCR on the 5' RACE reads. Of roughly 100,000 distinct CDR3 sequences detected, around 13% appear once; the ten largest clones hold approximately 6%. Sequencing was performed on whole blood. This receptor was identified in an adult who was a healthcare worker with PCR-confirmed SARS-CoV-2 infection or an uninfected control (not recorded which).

This CDR3 is CASSFGQGNEAFF. The CDR3 coding sequence is TGCGCCAGCAGCTTCGGACAGGGAAATGAAGCTTTCTTT. The chain recombines TRBV5-1 with TRBJ1-1; 8 positions match TRBD1. V was pared by 2 bases and J by 7 bases, with 4 bases of the junction left unmatched. The germline CDR1 and CDR2 sequences are SGHRS and YFSETQ. There are 13 residues in the CDR3.